This T cell receptor (beta chain) was recorded in a study of metastatic and nonmetastatic thyroid tumors. Looking at the study overall: Repertoire comparisons spanned blood and tumor or nodule tissue from malignant and benign thyroid patients.

Notes on this clone: Antigen: not known.

Methods used by the authors: A classifier for distant metastasis in papillary thyroid cancer was constructed using CDR3 differences observed across clinicopathological groups. TCRdb re-called clones via MiXCR from the PCR reads. None of the V and J calls come from the authors' own analysis; TCRdb made them. Found here are about 23,000 clones, about a quarter of them singletons; the top ten hold under 6.5%. Findings of the study overall: Malignant thyroid tumors reportedly had TCR beta diversity that was significantly higher than in benign nodules, in blood and tumor.

Each patient went into thyroid surgery without having received any treatment. The source of this sequence is a female donor with papillary thyroid cancer or a benign thyroid nodule (not recorded which). Some clones in this sample may be carry-over from other donors' samples. Sequences were obtained from tumor tissue.

The CDR3, as DNA: TGTGCCAGCAGCACACGTAGCGGGGGTAGCACAGATACGCAGTATTTT. Translation gives CASSTRSGGSTDTQYF. J is TRBJ2-3 and V is TRBV7-3, with 9 bases matching TRBD2. Per the germline V gene, CDR1 is SGHTA and CDR2 is FQGTGA. The junction had 6 bases not matched to a gene; V was cut back by 5 bases and J by 0 bases. There are 16 residues in the CDR3. Variable domain in full (rest from reference TRBV7-3 and TRBJ2-3): GAGVSQTPSNKVTEKGKYVELRCDPISGHTALYWYRQSLGQGPEFLIYFQGTGAADDSGLPNDRFFAVRPEGSVSTLKIQRTERGDSAVYLCASSTRSGGSTDTQYFGPGTRLTVL.